This T cell receptor (beta chain) was identified during a study of shared clonotypes between healthy human individuals. The V gene lost 0 bases and the J gene lost 1 base, with 10 bases spanning the gap. This CDR3 is built from 15 residues. Germline V gene lookup returns CDR1 SGDLS and CDR2 YYNGEE. The naive CD8 fraction comprised CD45RO-negative cells positively selected for CCR7 and excluded terminally differentiated effector memory CD45RA+ cells. Study-level points and caveats: Larger richness was generally estimated for naive than memory subsets.

This clone has just a few counts. Its specificity is not known. Other DNA sequences in this sample translate to the same CDR3. The table came from immunoSEQ multiplex PCR; TCRdb's copy has only in-frame clones and leaves some out. Of millions of clones in the sample, 90% to 95% were seen once. The rearrangement uses TRBV9 and TRBJ1-1; D is possibly TRBD1 (6 bases). The sample consisted of naive CD8+ T cells from PBMCs. The sequence was obtained from a man younger than 30 in good health. Some clones in this sample may be carry-over from other donors' samples. CDR3 coding DNA: TGTGCCAGCAGCGTAGGAGGGGGGAGGAACACTGAAGCTTTCTTT. This encodes CASSVGGGRNTEAFF.